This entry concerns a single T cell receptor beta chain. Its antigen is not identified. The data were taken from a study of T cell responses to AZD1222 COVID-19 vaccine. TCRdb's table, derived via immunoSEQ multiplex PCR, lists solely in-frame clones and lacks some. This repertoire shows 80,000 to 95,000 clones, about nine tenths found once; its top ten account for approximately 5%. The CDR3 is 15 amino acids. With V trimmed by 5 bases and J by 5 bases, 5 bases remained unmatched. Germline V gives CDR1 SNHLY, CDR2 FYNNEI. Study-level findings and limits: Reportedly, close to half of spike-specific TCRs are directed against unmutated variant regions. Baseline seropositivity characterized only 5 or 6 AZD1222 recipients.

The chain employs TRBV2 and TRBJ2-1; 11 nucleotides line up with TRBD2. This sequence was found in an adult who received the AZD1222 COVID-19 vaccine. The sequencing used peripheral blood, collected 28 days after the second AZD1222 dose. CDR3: CASSFSGGAHNEQFF. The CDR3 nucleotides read TGTGCCAGCAGTTTTAGCGGGGGGGCTCACAATGAGCAGTTCTTC.